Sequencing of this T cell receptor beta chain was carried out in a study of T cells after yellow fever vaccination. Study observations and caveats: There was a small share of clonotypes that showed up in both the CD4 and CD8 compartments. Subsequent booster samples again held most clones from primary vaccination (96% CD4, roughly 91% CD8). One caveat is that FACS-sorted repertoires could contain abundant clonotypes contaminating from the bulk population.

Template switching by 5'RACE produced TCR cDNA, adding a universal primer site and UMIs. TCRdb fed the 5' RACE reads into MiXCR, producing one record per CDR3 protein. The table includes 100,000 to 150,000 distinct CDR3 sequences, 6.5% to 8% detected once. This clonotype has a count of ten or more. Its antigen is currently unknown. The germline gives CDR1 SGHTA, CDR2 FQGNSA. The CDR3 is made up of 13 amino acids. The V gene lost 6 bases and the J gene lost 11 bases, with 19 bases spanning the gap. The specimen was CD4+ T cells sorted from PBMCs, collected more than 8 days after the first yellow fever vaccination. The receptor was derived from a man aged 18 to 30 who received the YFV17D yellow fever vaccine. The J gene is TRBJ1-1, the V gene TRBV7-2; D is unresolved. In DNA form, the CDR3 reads TGTGCCAGCAGTCCCAGAATCCACCCCTACGCTTTCTTT. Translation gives CASSPRIHPYAFF.